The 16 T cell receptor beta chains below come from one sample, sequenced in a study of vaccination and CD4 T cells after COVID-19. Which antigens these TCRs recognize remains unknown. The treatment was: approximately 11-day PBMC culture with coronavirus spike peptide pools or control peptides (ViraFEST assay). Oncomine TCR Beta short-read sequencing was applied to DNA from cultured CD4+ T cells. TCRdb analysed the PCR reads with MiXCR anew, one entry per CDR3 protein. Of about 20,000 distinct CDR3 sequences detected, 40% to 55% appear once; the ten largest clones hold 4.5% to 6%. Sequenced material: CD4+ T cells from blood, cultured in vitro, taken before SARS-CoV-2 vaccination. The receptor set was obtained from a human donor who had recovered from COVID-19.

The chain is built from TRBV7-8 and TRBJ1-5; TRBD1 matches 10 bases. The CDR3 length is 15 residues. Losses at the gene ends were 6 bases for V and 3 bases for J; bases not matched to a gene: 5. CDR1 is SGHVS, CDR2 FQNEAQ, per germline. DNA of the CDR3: TGTGCCAGCAGTTCCGGGACAGGGGACAATCAGCCCCAGCATTTT. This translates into CASSSGTGDNQPQHF.

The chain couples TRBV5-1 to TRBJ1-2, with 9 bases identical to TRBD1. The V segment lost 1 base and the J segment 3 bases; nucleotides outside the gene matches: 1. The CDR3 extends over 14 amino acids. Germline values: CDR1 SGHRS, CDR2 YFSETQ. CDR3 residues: CASSLWTGDYGYTF. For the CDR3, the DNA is TGCGCCAGCAGCTTGTGGACAGGGGACTATGGCTACACCTTC.

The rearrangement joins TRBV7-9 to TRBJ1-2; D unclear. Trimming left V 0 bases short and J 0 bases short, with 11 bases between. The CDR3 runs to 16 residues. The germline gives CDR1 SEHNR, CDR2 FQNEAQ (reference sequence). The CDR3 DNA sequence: TGTGCCAGCAGCTTAGCAGGAGGCCAAGCTAACTATGGCTACACCTTC. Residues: CASSLAGGQANYGYTF.

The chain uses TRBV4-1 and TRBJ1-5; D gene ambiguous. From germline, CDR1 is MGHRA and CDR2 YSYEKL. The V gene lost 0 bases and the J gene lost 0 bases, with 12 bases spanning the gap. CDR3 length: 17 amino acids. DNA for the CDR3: TGCGCCAGCAGCCAAGAAAAGGCAGATTATAGCAATCAGCCCCAGCATTTT. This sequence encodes CASSQEKADYSNQPQHF.

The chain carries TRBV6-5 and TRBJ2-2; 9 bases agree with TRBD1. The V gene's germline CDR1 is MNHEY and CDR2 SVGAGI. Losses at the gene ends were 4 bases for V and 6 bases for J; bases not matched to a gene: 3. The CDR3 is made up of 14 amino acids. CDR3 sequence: CASSFRQGAGELFF. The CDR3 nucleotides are TGTGCCAGCAGTTTTCGACAGGGGGCCGGGGAGCTGTTTTTT.

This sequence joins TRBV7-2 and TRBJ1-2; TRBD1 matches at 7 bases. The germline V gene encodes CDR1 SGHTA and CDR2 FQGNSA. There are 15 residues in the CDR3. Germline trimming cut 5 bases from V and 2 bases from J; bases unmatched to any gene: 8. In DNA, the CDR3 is TGTGCCAGCAGCCCTGCGGGACAGAGAAACTATGGCTACACCTTC. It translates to CASSPAGQRNYGYTF.

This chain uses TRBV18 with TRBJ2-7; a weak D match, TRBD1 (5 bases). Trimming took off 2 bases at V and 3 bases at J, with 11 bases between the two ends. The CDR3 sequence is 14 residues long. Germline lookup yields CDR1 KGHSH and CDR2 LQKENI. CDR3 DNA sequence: TGTGCCAGCTCACCAGGGATGGGGCTCTACGAGCAGTACTTC. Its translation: CASSPGMGLYEQYF.

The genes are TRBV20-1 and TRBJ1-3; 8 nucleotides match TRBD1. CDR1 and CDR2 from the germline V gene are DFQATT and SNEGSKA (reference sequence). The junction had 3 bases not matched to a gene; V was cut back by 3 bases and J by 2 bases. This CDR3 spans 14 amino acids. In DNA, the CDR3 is TGCAGTGCTAGGCGGACAGGGACTGGAAACACCATATATTTT. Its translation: CSARRTGTGNTIYF.

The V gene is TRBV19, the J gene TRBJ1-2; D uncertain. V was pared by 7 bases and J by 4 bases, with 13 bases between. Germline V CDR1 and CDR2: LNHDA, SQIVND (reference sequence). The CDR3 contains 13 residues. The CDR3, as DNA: TGTGCCAGTAAACGGGCGGTAGGCTATGGCTACACCTTC. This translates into CASKRAVGYGYTF.

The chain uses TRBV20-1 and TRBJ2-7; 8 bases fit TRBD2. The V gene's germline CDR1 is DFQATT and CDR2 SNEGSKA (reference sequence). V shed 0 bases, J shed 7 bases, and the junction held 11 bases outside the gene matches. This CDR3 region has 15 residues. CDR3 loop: CSARDNPGVAGEQYF. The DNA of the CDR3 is TGCAGTGCTAGAGATAACCCCGGGGTAGCGGGAGAGCAGTACTTC.

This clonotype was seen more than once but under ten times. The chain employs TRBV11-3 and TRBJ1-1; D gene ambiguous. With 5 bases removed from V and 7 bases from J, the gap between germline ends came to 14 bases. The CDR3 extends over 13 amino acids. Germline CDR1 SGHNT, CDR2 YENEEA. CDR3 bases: TGTGCCAGCAGCCAGCCCCAGCTTGATGAAGCTTTCTTT. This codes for CASSQPQLDEAFF.

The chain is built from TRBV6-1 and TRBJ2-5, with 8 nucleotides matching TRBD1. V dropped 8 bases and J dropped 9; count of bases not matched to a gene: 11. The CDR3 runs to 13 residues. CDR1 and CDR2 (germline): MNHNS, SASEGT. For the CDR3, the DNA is TGTGCCAGCTCTGTCAGGGGGCGTAGGGCCCAGTACTTC. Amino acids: CASSVRGRRAQYF.

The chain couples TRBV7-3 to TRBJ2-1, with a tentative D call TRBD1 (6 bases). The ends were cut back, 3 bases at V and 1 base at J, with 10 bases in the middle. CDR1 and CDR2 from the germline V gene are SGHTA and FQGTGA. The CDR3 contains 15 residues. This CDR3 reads CASSFDRSSYNEQFF. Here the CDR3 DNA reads TGTGCCAGCAGCTTTGACAGGTCTTCCTACAATGAGCAGTTCTTC. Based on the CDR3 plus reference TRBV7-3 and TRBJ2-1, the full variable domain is GAGVSQTPSNKVTEKGKYVELRCDPISGHTALYWYRQSLGQGPEFLIYFQGTGAADDSGLPNDRFFAVRPEGSVSTLKIQRTERGDSAVYLCASSFDRSSYNEQFFGPGTRLTVL.

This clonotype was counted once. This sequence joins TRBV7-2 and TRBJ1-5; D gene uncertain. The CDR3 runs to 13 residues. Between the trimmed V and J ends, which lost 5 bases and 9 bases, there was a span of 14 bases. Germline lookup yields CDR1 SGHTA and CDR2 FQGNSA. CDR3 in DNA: TGTGCCAGCAGCGCGACGGGTGATCTGCCCCAGCATTTT. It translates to CASSATGDLPQHF.

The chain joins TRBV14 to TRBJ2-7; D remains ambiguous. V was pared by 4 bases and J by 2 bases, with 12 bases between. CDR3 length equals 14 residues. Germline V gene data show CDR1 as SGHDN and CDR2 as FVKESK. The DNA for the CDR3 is TGTGCCAGCAGCCGAGGAGATAATACCTACGAGCAGTACTTC. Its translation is CASSRGDNTYEQYF.

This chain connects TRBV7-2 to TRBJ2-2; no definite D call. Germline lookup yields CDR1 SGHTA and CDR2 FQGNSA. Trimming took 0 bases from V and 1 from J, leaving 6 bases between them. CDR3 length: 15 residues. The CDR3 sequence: CASSLANKNTGELFF. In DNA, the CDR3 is TGTGCCAGCAGCTTAGCGAACAAGAACACCGGGGAGCTGTTTTTT.